The 32 T cell receptor beta chains reported below all come from one sample, sequenced in a study of spatial heterogeneity in lung cancer. Indicated time point: sample taken at primary tumor resection. Whole RNA obtained from tumor, nontumor lung or frozen PBMC underwent sequencing without sorting. TCRdb redid the calling of the 5' RACE reads with MiXCR, one entry per CDR3 protein. The sample contains about 38,000 distinct CDR3 sequences, around 5.5% of which appear only once. Here the sequenced sample was PBMCs, taken at surgery. The receptors here all came from a female donor with early-stage non-small cell lung cancer.

This chain uses TRBV5-1 with TRBJ2-7, with D perhaps assigned TRBD1 or TRBD2 (5 bases each). Trimming stripped 0 bases from V and 2 bases from J, with 9 bases between. CDR1 and CDR2 from the germline V gene are SGHRS and YFSETQ. This CDR3 comprises 14 residues. CDR3 residues: CASSLGDGPYEQYF. The CDR3 DNA is TGCGCCAGCAGCTTGGGGGACGGCCCCTACGAGCAGTACTTC.

This clonotype appeared many times. This chain uses TRBV29-1 with TRBJ1-3, with D unresolved. This CDR3 has 14 amino acids. Germline V gives CDR1 SQVTM, CDR2 ANQGSEA. The V end was cut by 5 bases, the J end by 4 bases, with 15 bases between. CDR3 DNA sequence: TGCAGCGTTTATACCGGGAGGGAGGGAAACACCATATATTTT. Translating it yields CSVYTGREGNTIYF.

This clonotype was detected many times. The chain combines TRBV2 with TRBJ2-3; TRBD2 matches at 10 bases. Germline CDR1 and CDR2: SNHLY and FYNNEI. V lost 6 bases and J lost 6; bases outside the gene matches: 9. The CDR3 spans 15 residues. This CDR3 reads CASRVGLAVADTQYF. DNA for the CDR3: TGTGCCAGCAGGGTAGGACTAGCGGTGGCGGATACGCAGTATTTT.

This clonotype was recorded many times. The chain is built from TRBV12-3 or TRBV12-4 and TRBJ2-3; D gene uncertain. Deletions cut 7 bases from V and 2 bases from J, with 7 bases between. The CDR3 has 12 residues. CDR3: CASTPNTDTQYF. The CDR3 DNA sequence: TGTGCCAGCACCCCAAACACAGATACGCAGTATTTT.

This clonotype has ten or more counts. V and J are TRBV20-1 and TRBJ2-3; D is possibly TRBD1 or TRBD2 (6 bases each). CDR1 and CDR2 from the germline V gene are DFQATT and SNEGSKA (reference sequence). The CDR3 is made up of 13 amino acids. Trimming pared 8 bases from V and 2 bases from J, leaving 14 bases between. CDR3 in amino acids: CSPKGGSTDTQYF. In DNA form, the CDR3 reads TGCAGTCCGAAGGGGGGCTCCACAGATACGCAGTATTTT.

The chain uses TRBV30 and TRBJ2-7, with a possible D match to TRBD2 (6 bases). This CDR3 region has 15 residues. V lost 0 bases and J lost 6, with 18 bases in between. The V gene's germline CDR1 is GTSNPN and CDR2 SVGIG (reference sequence). CDR3 bases: TGTGCCTGGAGTGTAGTTCCCCTCCAGGGAGGCGAGCAGTACTTC. Translation: CAWSVVPLQGGEQYF. Combining the CDR3 with reference TRBV30 and TRBJ2-7 gives the whole variable domain SQTIHQWPATLVQPVGSPLSLECTVEGTSNPNLYWYRQAAGRGLQLLFYSVGIGQISSEVPQNLSASRPQDRQFILSSKKLLLSDSGFYLCAWSVVPLQGGEQYFGPGTRLTVT.

In this sample, this clonotype turned up a few times. This chain links TRBV7-9 with TRBJ1-1, with TRBD1 as a possible D gene (6 bases). The CDR3 covers 20 residues. CDR1 and CDR2 from the germline V gene are SEHNR and FQNEAQ (reference sequence). V was trimmed by 2 bases and J by 3 bases, leaving 28 bases between them. The CDR3 here is CASSLIRKRKDRRYDTEAFF. The CDR3 DNA is TGTGCCAGCAGCTTAATCCGAAAACGAAAGGACAGACGCTATGACACTGAAGCTTTCTTT.

The chain carries TRBV20-1 and TRBJ1-6, with TRBD1 matching over 9 bases. The CDR3 has 13 amino acids. Germline CDR1 DFQATT, CDR2 SNEGSKA (reference sequence). The trim removed 6 bases at V and 7 bases at J, leaving 4 bases unmatched. The DNA for the CDR3 is TGCAGTGCCAGGGACAGGGCAAATTCACCCCTCCACTTT. The encoded protein is CSARDRANSPLHF.

This clonotype came up a few times. This chain joins TRBV18 and TRBJ2-7; no firm D call. Germline V gene lookup returns CDR1 KGHSH and CDR2 LQKENI. The ends were cut back, 0 bases at V and 2 bases at J, with 8 bases in the middle. This CDR3 contains 14 residues. The CDR3 DNA reads as TGTGCCAGCTCACCACCGTCCAGGACCTACGAGCAGTACTTC. It specifies CASSPPSRTYEQYF.

This clonotype was recorded at least ten times. Here the CDR3 reads CASSAGPANTGELFF. The CDR3 nucleotides read TGTGCCAGCAGCGCGGGACCCGCGAACACCGGGGAGCTGTTTTTT. V is TRBV9 and J is TRBJ2-2; either TRBD1 or TRBD2 may supply D (5 bases each). The CDR3 has 15 residues. Deletions cut 3 bases from V and 0 bases from J, with 9 bases between. The germline V gene encodes CDR1 SGDLS and CDR2 YYNGEE. The whole variable domain, filled in from reference TRBV9 and TRBJ2-2, reads DSGVTQTPKHLITATGQRVTLRCSPRSGDLSVYWYQQSLDQGLQFLIQYYNGEERAKGNILERFSAQQFPDLHSELNLSSLELGDSALYFCASSAGPANTGELFFGEGSRLTVL.

In this sample, this clonotype is medium-sized. The J gene is TRBJ1-2, the V gene TRBV18; D uncertain. CDR1 and CDR2 (germline): KGHSH, LQKENI. Trimming pared 2 bases from V and 0 bases from J, leaving 7 bases between. This CDR3 is built from 14 residues. In DNA form, the CDR3 reads TGTGCCAGCTCACCAGGAGCGGCTAACTATGGCTACACCTTC. This encodes CASSPGAANYGYTF.

This clonotype came up many times. The rearrangement links TRBV6-2 or TRBV6-3 to TRBJ1-1; TRBD1 matches at 11 bases. The CDR3 length is 14 residues. The germline V gene encodes CDR1 MNHEY and CDR2 SVGEGT. V shed 4 bases and J 5 bases; nucleotides not matched to a gene: 3. CDR3 bases: TGTGCCAGCAGTTGGACAGGGGGCGGGACTGAAGCTTTCTTT. This encodes CASSWTGGGTEAFF.

The chain has TRBV5-4 and TRBJ2-2; D is unresolved. The length of the CDR3 is 14 residues. V was shortened by 2 bases and J by 3 bases, with 8 bases between the two germline ends. Germline V gives CDR1 SGHNT, CDR2 YYREEE (reference sequence). CDR3 protein: CASSFGQDTGELFF. The CDR3 bases are TGTGCCAGCAGCTTCGGTCAGGACACCGGGGAGCTGTTTTTT.

This clonotype has only a few counts. This chain's CDR3 is CASSLAGQGNTEAFF. CDR3 nucleotides: TGCGCCAGCAGCTTGGCAGGACAGGGGAACACTGAAGCTTTCTTT. The V gene is TRBV5-1, the J gene TRBJ1-1, with TRBD1 matching 8 bases. The CDR3 runs 15 residues. Trimming removed 0 bases from V and 1 base from J; junction bases left unmatched: 2. CDR1 and CDR2 from the germline V gene are SGHRS and YFSETQ.

CDR3 bases: TGTGCCAGCAGTTACAGGGCCAACTATGGCTACACCTTC. Its protein product is CASSYRANYGYTF. The V and J genes are TRBV6-6 and TRBJ1-2; D remains unclear. Trimming left V 2 bases short and J 2 bases short, with 6 bases between. Germline values: CDR1 MNHNY, CDR2 SVGAGI (reference sequence). The CDR3 length is 13 residues.

The table lists this clonotype with many counts. This chain uses TRBV12-3 or TRBV12-4 with TRBJ1-1, with TRBD1 matching 7 bases. Losses at the gene ends were 5 bases for V and 4 bases for J; bases not matched to a gene: 10. The CDR3 consists of 15 residues. The CDR3 bases are TGTGCCAGCAGTCCCTCGGACAGGTCGTCCACTGAAGCTTTCTTT. Its protein is CASSPSDRSSTEAFF.

This clonotype was detected ten times or more. The chain links TRBV4-3 to TRBJ2-3; D is ambiguous. The CDR3 is made up of 14 amino acids. Looked up from germline, CDR1 is LGHNA and CDR2 is YSLEER. The V and J ends lost 1 base and 3 bases respectively, with 8 bases between them. The CDR3 is CASSQGPGTDTQYF. DNA for the CDR3: TGCGCCAGCAGCCAAGGTCCGGGTACAGATACGCAGTATTTT.

The rearrangement links TRBV2 to TRBJ2-7; D is perhaps TRBD1 or TRBD2 (6 bases each). CDR1 SNHLY and CDR2 FYNNEI come from the germline V gene. Trimming removed 7 bases at V and 0 bases at J, with 13 bases between. This CDR3 has 14 amino acids. CDR3 bases: TGTGCCAGCATTCAGGGGACTGGCTCCTACGAGCAGTACTTC. The encoded protein is CASIQGTGSYEQYF.

This clonotype showed up many times. The chain employs TRBV29-1 and TRBJ1-1; D gene unclear. V dropped 3 bases and J dropped 3 bases, with 11 bases sitting between them. The CDR3 has 13 amino acids. Per the germline V gene, CDR1 is SQVTM and CDR2 is ANQGSEA. For the CDR3, the DNA is TGCAGCGTTGACCAGACCGGTGACACTGAAGCTTTCTTT. Its protein product is CSVDQTGDTEAFF.

Only a few counts were recorded for this clonotype. With a much larger clone just one base away, this may be a read error. This chain uses TRBV30 with TRBJ2-3; 10 bases align to TRBD2. CDR1 and CDR2 (germline): GTSNPN, SVGIG (reference sequence). The length of the CDR3 is 15 residues. The J segment lost 2 bases and the V segment lost 7 bases, leaving 9 bases of the junction unmatched. This chain's CDR3 is CALDISGGITDTQYF. The CDR3 DNA sequence: TGTGCCTTGGATATTAGCGGGGGGATCACAGATACGCAGTATTTT.

V gene TRBV5-1 combines with J gene TRBJ1-2; TRBD1 matches at 8 bases. Germline-derived CDR1 and CDR2 are SGHRS and YFSETQ. The V gene end was trimmed by 4 bases and the J gene end by 2 bases; junction bases not matched to a gene: 4. This CDR3 is built from 14 residues. The CDR3 loop is CASSTTGGNYGYTF. CDR3 in DNA: TGCGCCAGCAGCACAACAGGGGGAAACTATGGCTACACCTTC.

This clonotype was detected many times. V and J are TRBV4-1 and TRBJ1-1; D is undetermined. The CDR3 covers 15 residues. The ends were cut back, 3 bases at V and 3 bases at J, with 14 bases in the middle. Germline values: CDR1 MGHRA, CDR2 YSYEKL. Written as DNA, the CDR3 is TGCGCCAGCAGCCAGGAGAAAGTAAGGTACACTGAAGCTTTCTTT. Translation gives CASSQEKVRYTEAFF.

The chain combines TRBV7-6 with TRBJ1-2; D gene unclear. Trimming took off 1 base at V and 2 bases at J, with 8 bases between the two ends. Per the germline V gene, CDR1 is SGHVS and CDR2 is FNYEAQ. The CDR3 is made up of 14 amino acids. The CDR3 is CASSLEAGNYGYTF. The DNA of the CDR3 is TGTGCCAGCAGCTTAGAGGCGGGAAACTATGGCTACACCTTC. The full variable domain, its missing parts supplied by reference TRBV7-6 and TRBJ1-2, is GAGVSQSPRYKVTKRGQDVALRCDPISGHVSLYWYRQALGQGPEFLTYFNYEAQQDKSGLPNDRFSAERPEGSISTLTIQRTEQRDSAMYRCASSLEAGNYGYTFGSGTRLTVV.

At least ten counts were recorded for this clonotype. The J gene is TRBJ1-2, the V gene TRBV2; possible D gene TRBD1, 6 bases. Trimming left V 10 bases short and J 5 bases short, with 20 bases between. Germline V gene data show CDR1 as SNHLY and CDR2 as FYNNEI. CDR3 size: 14 residues. CDR3 loop: CATRQDIAGYGYTF. The CDR3 DNA is TGTGCCACCAGACAGGACATTGCCGGGTATGGCTACACCTTC.

This clonotype appeared many times. CDR3 bases: TGTGCCAGCAGCTTAGGACACCAAGAGACCCAGTACTTC. It yields the protein CASSLGHQETQYF. The genes are TRBV7-8 and TRBJ2-5; D unresolved. From germline, CDR1 is SGHVS and CDR2 FQNEAQ. This CDR3 is built from 13 residues. V was clipped by 1 base and J by 0 bases, with 3 bases between them.

Many counts were recorded for this clonotype. The CDR3 nucleotides are TGTGCCAGCAGCCCCGACAGGCCTCGCACAGATACGCAGTATTTT. The encoded protein is CASSPDRPRTDTQYF. This chain uses TRBV7-2 with TRBJ2-3; possible D gene TRBD1, 6 bases. The CDR3 sequence is 15 residues long. Looked up from germline, CDR1 is SGHTA and CDR2 is FQGNSA. The V end lost 5 bases, the J end lost 1 base, and 13 bases lay between the germline ends.

This clonotype was seen only a few times. The gene calls are TRBV6-1 and TRBJ2-7; possibly TRBD1 for D (6 bases). Trimming pared 2 bases from V and 3 bases from J, leaving 14 bases between. CDR3 length equals 15 residues. The germline CDR1 and CDR2 sequences are MNHNS and SASEGT. The CDR3 is CASSEYGTTIYEQYF. The CDR3 DNA sequence: TGTGCCAGCAGTGAATACGGGACAACAATCTACGAGCAGTACTTC.

This clonotype appeared many times. The chain employs TRBV11-2 and TRBJ1-1, with D perhaps TRBD1 (6 bases). V was trimmed by 4 bases and J by 10 bases, leaving 10 bases between them. In germline, CDR1 is SGHAT, CDR2 FQNNGV. The CDR3 covers 11 residues. CDR3 region: CASSSGTIAFF. The CDR3 DNA is TGTGCCAGCAGCTCCGGGACAATAGCTTTCTTT. Looking up the rest from reference TRBV11-2 and TRBJ1-1 gives the full variable domain: EAGVAQSPRYKIIEKRQSVAFWCNPISGHATLYWYQQILGQGPKLLIQFQNNGVVDDSQLPKDRFSAERLKGVDSTLKIQPAKLEDSAVYLCASSSGTIAFFGQGTRLTVV.

The V gene is TRBV30, the J gene TRBJ1-6, with D unresolved. The CDR3 runs to 14 residues. The V end was cut by 3 bases, the J end by 0 bases, with 6 bases between. In germline, CDR1 is GTSNPN, CDR2 SVGIG (reference sequence). As DNA, the CDR3 is TGTGCCTGGAGACCCAGCTCCTATAATTCACCCCTCCACTTT. Translation gives CAWRPSSYNSPLHF.

This clonotype was observed many times. V is TRBV9 and J is TRBJ2-6; TRBD1 aligns across 9 bases. This CDR3 comprises 19 residues. The V gene's germline CDR1 is SGDLS and CDR2 YYNGEE. Trimming took 0 bases from V and 1 from J; bases not matched to a gene: 8. CDR3 sequence: CASSVVSGQGDSGANVLTF. CDR3 coding DNA: TGTGCCAGCAGCGTAGTTTCGGGACAGGGAGATTCTGGGGCCAACGTCCTGACTTTC. Full variable domain (remainder filled in from reference TRBV9 and TRBJ2-6): DSGVTQTPKHLITATGQRVTLRCSPRSGDLSVYWYQQSLDQGLQFLIQYYNGEERAKGNILERFSAQQFPDLHSELNLSSLELGDSALYFCASSVVSGQGDSGANVLTFGAGSRLTVL.

This clonotype was seen many times. The chain links TRBV19 to TRBJ2-5; D may be TRBD1 or TRBD2 (6 bases each). CDR1 LNHDA and CDR2 SQIVND come from the germline V gene (reference sequence). The CDR3 has 16 residues. V lost 3 bases and J lost 3, with 17 bases in between. For the CDR3, the DNA is TGTGCCAGTAGTATTGAGGAGGCCGGGGGCAAAGAGACCCAGTACTTC. Residues: CASSIEEAGGKETQYF. The full variable domain, in which reference TRBV19 and TRBJ2-5 provide the parts outside the CDR3, is DGGITQSPKYLFRKEGQNVTLSCEQNLNHDAMYWYRQDPGQGLRLIYYSQIVNDFQKGDIAEGYSVSREKKESFPLTVTSAQKNPTAFYLCASSIEEAGGKETQYFGPGTRLLVL.

This clonotype appeared many times. The chain joins TRBV5-5 to TRBJ1-4; D perhaps matches TRBD1 (5 bases). CDR3 size: 15 residues. The V end was cut by 5 bases, the J end by 4 bases, with 15 bases between. Germline V gene sequence: CDR1 SGHKS, CDR2 YYEKEE (reference sequence). CDR3 coding DNA: TGTGCCAGCAGTTCCCGCCGGGACGGTAATGAAAAACTGTTTTTT. It codes for CASSSRRDGNEKLFF.